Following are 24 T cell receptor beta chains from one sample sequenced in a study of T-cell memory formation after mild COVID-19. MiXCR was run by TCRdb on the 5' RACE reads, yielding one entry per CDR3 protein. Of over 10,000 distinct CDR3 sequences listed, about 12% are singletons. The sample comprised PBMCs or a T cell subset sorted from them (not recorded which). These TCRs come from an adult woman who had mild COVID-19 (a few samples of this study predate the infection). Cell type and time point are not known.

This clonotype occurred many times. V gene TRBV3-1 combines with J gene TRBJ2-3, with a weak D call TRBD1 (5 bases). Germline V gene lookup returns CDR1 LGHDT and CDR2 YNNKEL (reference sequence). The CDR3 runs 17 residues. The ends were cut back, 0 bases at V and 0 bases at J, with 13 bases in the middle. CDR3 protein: CASSQDRGRESTDTQYF. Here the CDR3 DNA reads TGTGCCAGCAGCCAAGATAGGGGCAGGGAAAGCACAGATACGCAGTATTTT.

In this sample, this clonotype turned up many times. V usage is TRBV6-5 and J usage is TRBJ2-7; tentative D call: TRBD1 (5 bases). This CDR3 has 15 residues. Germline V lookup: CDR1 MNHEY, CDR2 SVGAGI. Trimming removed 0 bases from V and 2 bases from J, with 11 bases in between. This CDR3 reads CASSYSRNRPYEQYF. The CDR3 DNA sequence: TGTGCCAGCAGTTACTCCCGCAACAGGCCCTACGAGCAGTACTTC.

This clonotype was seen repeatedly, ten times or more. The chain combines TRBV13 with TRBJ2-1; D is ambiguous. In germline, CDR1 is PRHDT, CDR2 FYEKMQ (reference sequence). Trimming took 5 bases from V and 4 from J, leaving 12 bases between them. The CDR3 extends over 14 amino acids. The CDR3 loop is CASSPGTGYNEQFF. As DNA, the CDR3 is TGTGCCAGCAGCCCGGGCACGGGTTACAATGAGCAGTTCTTC. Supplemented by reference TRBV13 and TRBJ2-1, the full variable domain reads AAGVIQSPRHLIKEKRETATLKCYPIPRHDTVYWYQQGPGQDPQFLISFYEKMQSDKGSIPDRFSAQQFSDYHSELNMSSLELGDSALYFCASSPGTGYNEQFFGPGTRLTVL.

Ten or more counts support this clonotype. In nucleotides, the CDR3 is TGTGCTAGTGGTTCCGGGACTAGCATAATAGGGAATGAGACCCAGTACTTC. Amino acids: CASGSGTSIIGNETQYF. The genes are TRBV12-5 and TRBJ2-5; 9 bases are a match to TRBD2. The V and J ends lost 4 bases and 5 bases, in that order; junction bases with no gene match: 14. There are 17 residues in the CDR3. From germline, CDR1 is LGHNT and CDR2 FRNRAP.

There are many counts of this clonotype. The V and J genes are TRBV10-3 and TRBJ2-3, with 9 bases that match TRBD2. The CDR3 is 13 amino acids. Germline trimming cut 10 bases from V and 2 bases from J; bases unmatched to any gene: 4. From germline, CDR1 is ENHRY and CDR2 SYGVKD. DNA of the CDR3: TGTGCCACCTTAGCGGGGGTCACAGATACGCAGTATTTT. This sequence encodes CATLAGVTDTQYF.

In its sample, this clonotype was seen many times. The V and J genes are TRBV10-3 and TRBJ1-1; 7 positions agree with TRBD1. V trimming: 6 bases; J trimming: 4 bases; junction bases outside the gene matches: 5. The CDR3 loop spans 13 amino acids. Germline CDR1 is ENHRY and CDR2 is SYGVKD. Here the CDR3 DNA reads TGTGCCATCAGGGCAGGGGGATCCACTGAAGCTTTCTTT. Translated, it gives CAIRAGGSTEAFF.

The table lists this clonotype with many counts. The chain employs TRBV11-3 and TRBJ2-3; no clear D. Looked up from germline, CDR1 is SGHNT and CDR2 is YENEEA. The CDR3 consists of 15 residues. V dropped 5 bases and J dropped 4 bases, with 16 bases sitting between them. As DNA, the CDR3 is TGTGCCAGCAGCCCGCGCCTGAACTTACCAGATACGCAGTATTTT. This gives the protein CASSPRLNLPDTQYF.

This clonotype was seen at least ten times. The CDR3 coding sequence is TGTGCCAGCAGCTCCCGCCGGGACAGCCTTGAGGGCTACACCTTC. Amino acids: CASSSRRDSLEGYTF. The chain uses TRBV5-5 and TRBJ1-2; 7 positions match TRBD1. The germline V gene has CDR1 SGHKS and CDR2 YYEKEE (reference sequence). Unmatched junction bases numbered 13, after V lost 3 bases and J lost 8 bases. This CDR3 comprises 15 residues.

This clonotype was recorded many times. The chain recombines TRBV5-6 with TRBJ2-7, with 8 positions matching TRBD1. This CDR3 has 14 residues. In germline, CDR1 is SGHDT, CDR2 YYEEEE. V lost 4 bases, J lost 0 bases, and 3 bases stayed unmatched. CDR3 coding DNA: TGTGCCAGCAGCCTGGGACAGGCCTCCTACGAGCAGTACTTC. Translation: CASSLGQASYEQYF.

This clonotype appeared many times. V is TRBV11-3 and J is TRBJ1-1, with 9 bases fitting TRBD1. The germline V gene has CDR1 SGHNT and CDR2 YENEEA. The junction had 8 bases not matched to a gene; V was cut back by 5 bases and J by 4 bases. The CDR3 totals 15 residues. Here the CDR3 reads CASSQGTGRITEAFF. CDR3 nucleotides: TGTGCCAGCAGCCAAGGGACAGGGAGAATCACTGAAGCTTTCTTT. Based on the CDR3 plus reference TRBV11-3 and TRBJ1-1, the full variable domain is EAGVVQSPRYKIIEKKQPVAFWCNPISGHNTLYWYLQNLGQGPELLIRYENEEAVDDSQLPKDRFSAERLKGVDSTLKIQPAELGDSAVYLCASSQGTGRITEAFFGQGTRLTVV.

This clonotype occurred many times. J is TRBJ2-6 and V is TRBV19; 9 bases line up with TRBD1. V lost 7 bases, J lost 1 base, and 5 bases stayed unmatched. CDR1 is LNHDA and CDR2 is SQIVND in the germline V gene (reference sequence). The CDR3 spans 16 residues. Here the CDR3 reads CASKGTGLSGANVLTF. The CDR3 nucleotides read TGTGCCAGTAAGGGGACAGGGTTGTCTGGGGCCAACGTCCTGACTTTC.

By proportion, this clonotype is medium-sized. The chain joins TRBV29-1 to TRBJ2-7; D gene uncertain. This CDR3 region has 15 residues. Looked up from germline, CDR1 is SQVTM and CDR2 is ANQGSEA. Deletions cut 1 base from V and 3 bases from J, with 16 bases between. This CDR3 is CSVEVGIGRFYEQYF. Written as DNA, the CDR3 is TGCAGCGTTGAAGTCGGAATAGGGCGCTTCTACGAGCAGTACTTC.

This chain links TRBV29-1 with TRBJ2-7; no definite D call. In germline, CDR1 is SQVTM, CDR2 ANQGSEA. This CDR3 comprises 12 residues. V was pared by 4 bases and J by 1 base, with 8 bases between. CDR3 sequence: CSVGDTSYEQYF. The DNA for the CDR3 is TGCAGCGTTGGGGATACATCCTACGAGCAGTACTTC.

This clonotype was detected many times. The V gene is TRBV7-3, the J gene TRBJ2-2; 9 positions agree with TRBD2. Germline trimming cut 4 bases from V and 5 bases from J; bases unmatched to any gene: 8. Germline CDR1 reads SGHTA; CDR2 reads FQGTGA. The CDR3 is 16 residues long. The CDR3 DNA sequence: TGTGCCAGCAGCTCCGCGGGAGGGTTATCTACCGGGGAGCTGTTTTTT. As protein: CASSSAGGLSTGELFF.

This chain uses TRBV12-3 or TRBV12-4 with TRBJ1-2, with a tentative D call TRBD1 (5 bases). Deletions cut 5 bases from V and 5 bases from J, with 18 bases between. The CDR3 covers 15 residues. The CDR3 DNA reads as TGTGCCAGCAGTCCCCATGGCGGGGGTCGATATGGCTACACCTTC. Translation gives CASSPHGGGRYGYTF.

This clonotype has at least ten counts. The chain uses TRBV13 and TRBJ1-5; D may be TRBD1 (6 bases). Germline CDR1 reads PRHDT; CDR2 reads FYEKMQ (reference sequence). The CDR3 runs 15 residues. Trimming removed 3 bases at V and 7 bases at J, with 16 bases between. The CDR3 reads CASSFGGAAVQPQHF. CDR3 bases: TGTGCCAGCAGCTTCGGGGGCGCGGCGGTCCAGCCCCAGCATTTT.

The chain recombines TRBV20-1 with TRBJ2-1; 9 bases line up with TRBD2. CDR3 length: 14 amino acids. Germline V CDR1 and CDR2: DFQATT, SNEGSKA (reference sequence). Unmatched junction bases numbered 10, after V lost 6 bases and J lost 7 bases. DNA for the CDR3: TGCAGTGCAATACAGCGGGGGGACGTGAATGAGCAGTTCTTC. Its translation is CSAIQRGDVNEQFF.

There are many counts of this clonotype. CDR3 region: CASGAGPTDTQYF. The CDR3 DNA follows: TGTGCCAGCGGGGCGGGACCCACAGATACGCAGTATTTT. The chain joins TRBV7-3 to TRBJ2-3; D possibly corresponds to TRBD2 (6 bases). The germline V and J ends were trimmed by 8 bases and 2 bases, with 11 bases remaining between them. The V gene's germline CDR1 is SGHTA and CDR2 FQGTGA. This CDR3 is built from 13 residues.

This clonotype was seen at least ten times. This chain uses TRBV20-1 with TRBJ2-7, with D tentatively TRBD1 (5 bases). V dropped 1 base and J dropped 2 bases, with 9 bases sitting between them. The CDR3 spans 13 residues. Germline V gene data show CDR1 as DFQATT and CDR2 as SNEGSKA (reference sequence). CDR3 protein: CSARVRQTYEQYF. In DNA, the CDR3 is TGCAGTGCTAGAGTACGACAGACCTACGAGCAGTACTTC.

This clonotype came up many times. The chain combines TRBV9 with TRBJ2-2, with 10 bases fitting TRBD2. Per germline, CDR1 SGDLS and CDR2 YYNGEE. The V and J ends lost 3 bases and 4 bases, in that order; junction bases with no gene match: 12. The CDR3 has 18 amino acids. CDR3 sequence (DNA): TGTGCCAGCAGCGCCCCTCTAGCGGGAGTTTATAGCACCGGGGAGCTGTTTTTT. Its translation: CASSAPLAGVYSTGELFF.

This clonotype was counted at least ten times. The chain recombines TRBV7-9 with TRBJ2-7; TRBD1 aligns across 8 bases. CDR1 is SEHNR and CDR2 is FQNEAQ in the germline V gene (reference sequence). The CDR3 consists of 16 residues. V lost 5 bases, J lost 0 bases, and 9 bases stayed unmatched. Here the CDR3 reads CASSRLGTGHSYEQYF. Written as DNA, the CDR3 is TGTGCCAGCAGCCGGTTAGGGACAGGTCACTCCTACGAGCAGTACTTC.

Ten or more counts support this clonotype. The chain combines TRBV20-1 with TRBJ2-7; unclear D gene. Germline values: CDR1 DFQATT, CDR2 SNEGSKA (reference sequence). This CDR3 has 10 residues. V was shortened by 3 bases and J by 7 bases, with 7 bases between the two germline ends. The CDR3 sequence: CSASPWEQYF. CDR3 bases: TGCAGTGCTAGCCCTTGGGAGCAGTACTTC.

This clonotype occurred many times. CDR3 in amino acids: CASSSDRDPYNEQFF. CDR3 DNA: TGCGCCAGCAGCTCGGACAGGGACCCCTACAATGAGCAGTTCTTC. The gene calls are TRBV5-1 and TRBJ2-1; 8 bases are a match to TRBD1. With 3 bases clipped from V and 2 bases from J, the junction kept 4 bases outside the gene matches. The CDR3 contains 15 residues. Germline lookup yields CDR1 SGHRS and CDR2 YFSETQ. The variable domain in full, with the rest retrieved from reference TRBV5-1 and TRBJ2-1, is KAGVTQTPRYLIKTRGQQVTLSCSPISGHRSVSWYQQTPGQGLQFLFEYFSETQRNKGNFPGRFSGRQFSNSRSEMNVSTLELGDSALYLCASSSDRDPYNEQFFGPGTRLTVL.

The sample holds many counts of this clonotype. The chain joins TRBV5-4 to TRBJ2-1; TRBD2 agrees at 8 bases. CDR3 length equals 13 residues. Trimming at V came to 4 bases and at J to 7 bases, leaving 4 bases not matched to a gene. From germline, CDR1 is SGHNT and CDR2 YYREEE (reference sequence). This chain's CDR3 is CASSDSGKNEQFF. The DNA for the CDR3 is TGTGCCAGCAGCGATAGCGGGAAGAATGAGCAGTTCTTC.